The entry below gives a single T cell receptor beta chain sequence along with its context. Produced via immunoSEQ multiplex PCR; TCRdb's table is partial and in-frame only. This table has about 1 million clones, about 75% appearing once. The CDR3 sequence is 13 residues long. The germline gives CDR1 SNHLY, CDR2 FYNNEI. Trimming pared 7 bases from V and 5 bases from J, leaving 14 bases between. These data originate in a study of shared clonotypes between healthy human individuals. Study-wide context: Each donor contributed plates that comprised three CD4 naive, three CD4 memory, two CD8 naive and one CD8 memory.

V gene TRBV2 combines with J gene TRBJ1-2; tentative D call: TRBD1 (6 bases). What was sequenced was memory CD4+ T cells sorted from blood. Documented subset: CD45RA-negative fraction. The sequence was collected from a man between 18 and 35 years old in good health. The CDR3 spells CASIPNREYGYTF. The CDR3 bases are TGTGCCAGCATCCCGAACAGGGAGTATGGCTACACCTTC.